This TCR beta chain was obtained from a study of T cells in Graves' hyperthyroidism and ophthalmopathy. This clonotype occurred many times. Amplification of TCR beta CDR3 regions was performed using RNA transcripts as template. The TCR CDR3 was amplified in a first-round RT-PCR using the HTBI primer set. TCRdb reanalysed the multiplex PCR reads using MiXCR and keeps one entry per CDR3 protein. This repertoire shows 200,000 to 250,000 distinct CDR3 sequences, approximately 17% found once; its top ten account for under 65%. Germline V gives CDR1 MDHEN, CDR2 SYDVKM. V dropped 6 bases and J dropped 1; count of bases not matched to a gene: 4. The CDR3 consists of 14 residues.

The chain employs TRBV28 and TRBJ1-1, with TRBD1 identical over 8 bases. The source of this sequence is a man between 50 and 59 years old with Graves' hyperthyroidism. Sequencing input: blood. The CDR3 here is CASRPQGANTEAFF. CDR3 in DNA: TGTGCCAGCAGGCCGCAGGGGGCGAACACTGAAGCTTTCTTT.